This T cell receptor beta chain came from a study of beta chain features in type 1 diabetes. General study findings and limits: Moderate but significant shortening of TCRB CDR3s was recorded in all four CD4+ subsets from Type 1 diabetes patients.

Germline values: CDR1 MNHNS, CDR2 SASEGT. The CDR3 runs to 18 residues. The germline V and J ends were trimmed by 0 bases and 1 base, with 18 bases remaining between them. Of the isolated RNA, all was reverse transcribed, and so the sequenced material was expressed TCRB transcripts. TCRdb's copy holds only in-frame clones and misses some; the assay was immunoSEQ multiplex PCR. Of around 100,000 clones in the sample, roughly 28% were seen once. Only a few counts were recorded for this clone. Antigen unknown. This clonotype originated in a woman in her late teens or twenties with type 1 diabetes. Sequencing was carried out using central memory CD4+ T cells from blood. The chain joins TRBV6-1 to TRBJ1-1, with D uncertain. In nucleotides, the CDR3 is TGTGCCAGCAGTGAAGCAAGAGGATATTCAGTCAAGAACACTGAAGCTTTCTTT. Its translation is CASSEARGYSVKNTEAFF.